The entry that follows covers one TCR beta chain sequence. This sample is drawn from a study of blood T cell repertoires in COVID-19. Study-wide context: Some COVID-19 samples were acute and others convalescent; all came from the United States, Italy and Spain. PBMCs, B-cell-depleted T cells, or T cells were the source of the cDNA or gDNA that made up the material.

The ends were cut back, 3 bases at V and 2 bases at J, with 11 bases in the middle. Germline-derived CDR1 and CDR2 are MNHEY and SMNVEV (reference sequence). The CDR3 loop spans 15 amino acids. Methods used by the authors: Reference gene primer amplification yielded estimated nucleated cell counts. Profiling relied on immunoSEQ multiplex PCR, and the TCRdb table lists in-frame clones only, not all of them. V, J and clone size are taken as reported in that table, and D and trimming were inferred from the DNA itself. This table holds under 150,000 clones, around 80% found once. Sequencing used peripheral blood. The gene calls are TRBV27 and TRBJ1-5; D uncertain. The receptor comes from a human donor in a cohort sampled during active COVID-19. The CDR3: CASSFRWGGNQPQHF. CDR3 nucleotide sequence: TGTGCCAGCAGTTTCCGTTGGGGAGGCAATCAGCCCCAGCATTTT.